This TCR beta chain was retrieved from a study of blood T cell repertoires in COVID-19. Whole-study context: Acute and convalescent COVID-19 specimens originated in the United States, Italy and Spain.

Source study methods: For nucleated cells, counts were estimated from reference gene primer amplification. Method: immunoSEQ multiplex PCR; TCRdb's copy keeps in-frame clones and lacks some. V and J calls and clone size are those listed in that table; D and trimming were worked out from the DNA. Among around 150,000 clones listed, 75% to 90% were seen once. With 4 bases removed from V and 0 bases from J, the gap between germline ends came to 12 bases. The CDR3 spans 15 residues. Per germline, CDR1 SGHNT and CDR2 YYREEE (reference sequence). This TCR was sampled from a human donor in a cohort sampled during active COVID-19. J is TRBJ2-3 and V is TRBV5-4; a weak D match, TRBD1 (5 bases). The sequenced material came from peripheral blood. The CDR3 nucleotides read TGTGCCAGCAGCACGAGACAGAGTAGCACAGATACGCAGTATTTT. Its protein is CASSTRQSSTDTQYF.